Listed below are T cell receptor beta chains from one sample, sequenced in a study of Ad26.COV2.S vaccination and SARS-CoV-2 variants. Produced via immunoSEQ multiplex PCR; TCRdb's table is partial and in-frame only. Here the sample spans about 350,000 clones, approximately 90% being singletons. The sample in question was peripheral blood, obtained in a trial of Ad26.COV2.S vaccine versus placebo. All receptors come from a person aged 18 to 59 who received the Ad26.COV2.S COVID-19 vaccine or a placebo. Each CDR3 is given with its conserved first and last residue. Fields, in order: J gene, V gene, CDR3 length, D gene, clone size, CDR3 DNA, CDR3 protein. D genes are given only for firm matches. Clone size is shown for a subset of rows, as once, few, many or a class of expanded clone.

j_call: TRBJ1-4; v_call: TRBV3-1/TRBV3-2; cdr3_length: 15; d_call: .; clone_size: .; cdr3_nt: TGTGCCAGCAGCCCCACCCCAGGGACTAATGAAAAACTGTTTTTT; cdr3_aa: CASSPTPGTNEKLFF
j_call: TRBJ1-5; v_call: TRBV18; cdr3_length: 12; d_call: .; clone_size: .; cdr3_nt: TGTGCCAGCTCACACGAGGATCAGCCCCAGCATTTT; cdr3_aa: CASSHEDQPQHF
j_call: TRBJ2-5; v_call: TRBV7-7; cdr3_length: 15; d_call: TRBD2; clone_size: .; cdr3_nt: TGTGCTAGCAGCCTCGGGAGGCAGCCCCAAGAGACCCAGTACTTC; cdr3_aa: CASSLGRQPQETQYF
j_call: TRBJ1-3; v_call: TRBV28; cdr3_length: 17; d_call: .; clone_size: .; cdr3_nt: TGTGCCAGCAGTTTCAGGGGTTGGCAAAGCTCTGGAAACACCATATATTTT; cdr3_aa: CASSFRGWQSSGNTIYF
j_call: TRBJ2-2; v_call: TRBV7-2; cdr3_length: 15; d_call: TRBD2; clone_size: .; cdr3_nt: TGTGCCAGCAGCTTAGAAGGGAGGGTCACCGGGGAGCTGTTTTTT; cdr3_aa: CASSLEGRVTGELFF
j_call: TRBJ2-2; v_call: TRBV5-4; cdr3_length: 18; d_call: TRBD2; clone_size: .; cdr3_nt: TGTGCCAGCAGCACGGGACTAGCGGGGGACCCCGACACCGGGGAGCTGTTTTTT; cdr3_aa: CASSTGLAGDPDTGELFF
j_call: TRBJ2-1; v_call: TRBV9; cdr3_length: 14; d_call: .; clone_size: .; cdr3_nt: TGTGCCAGCAGCGTAGCGGGAGCCTACAATGAGCAGTTCTTC; cdr3_aa: CASSVAGAYNEQFF
j_call: TRBJ2-5; v_call: TRBV7-7; cdr3_length: 15; d_call: .; clone_size: once; cdr3_nt: TGTGCCAGCAGCTTAACCGGGACACTCCAAGAGACCCAGTACTTC; cdr3_aa: CASSLTGTLQETQYF
j_call: TRBJ2-5; v_call: TRBV18; cdr3_length: 13; d_call: .; clone_size: .; cdr3_nt: TGTGCCAGCTCACCCGCTAGCGCCGAGACCCAGTACTTC; cdr3_aa: CASSPASAETQYF
j_call: TRBJ2-1; v_call: TRBV15; cdr3_length: 15; d_call: .; clone_size: .; cdr3_nt: TGTGCCACCAGCGGGGACATGAGCTCCTACAATGAGCAGTTCTTC; cdr3_aa: CATSGDMSSYNEQFF
j_call: TRBJ1-1; v_call: TRBV19; cdr3_length: 14; d_call: TRBD1; clone_size: .; cdr3_nt: TGTGCCAGTAGTGGGAGGACAGGGAACACTGAAGCTTTCTTT; cdr3_aa: CASSGRTGNTEAFF
j_call: TRBJ2-7; v_call: TRBV5-4; cdr3_length: 15; d_call: .; clone_size: .; cdr3_nt: TGTGCCAGCAGCTTCTTCGGAGGGGCAGCCTACGAGCAGTACTTC; cdr3_aa: CASSFFGGAAYEQYF
j_call: TRBJ2-5; v_call: TRBV7-2; cdr3_length: 16; d_call: TRBD2; clone_size: .; cdr3_nt: TGTGCCAGCAGCTTATTATCCCAGCGGGGGAAAGAGACCCAGTACTTC; cdr3_aa: CASSLLSQRGKETQYF
j_call: TRBJ1-5; v_call: TRBV7-8; cdr3_length: 15; d_call: .; clone_size: .; cdr3_nt: TGTGCCAGCAGCCCGGGACGAGGAACAGGCAAGCCCCAGCATTTT; cdr3_aa: CASSPGRGTGKPQHF
j_call: TRBJ1-1; v_call: TRBV5-4; cdr3_length: 15; d_call: TRBD1; clone_size: .; cdr3_nt: TGTGCCAGCAGCTTGGAGGGGGCACGGAAAGAAGAAGCTTTCTTT; cdr3_aa: CASSLEGARKEEAFF
j_call: TRBJ2-1; v_call: TRBV4-3; cdr3_length: 16; d_call: .; clone_size: .; cdr3_nt: TGCGCCAGCAGCCAAGATCTTTACTTCCCCGGCAGGGAGCAGTTCTTC; cdr3_aa: CASSQDLYFPGREQFF
j_call: TRBJ2-1; v_call: TRBV10-2; cdr3_length: 13; d_call: .; clone_size: once; cdr3_nt: TGCGCCAGCGGGAGTAGCTCCTACAATGAGCAGTTCTTC; cdr3_aa: CASGSSSYNEQFF
j_call: TRBJ1-5; v_call: TRBV4-2; cdr3_length: 16; d_call: TRBD1; clone_size: .; cdr3_nt: TGTGCCAGCAGCCAGGTCGGGACAGGGTCTAGGCAGCCCCAGCATTTT; cdr3_aa: CASSQVGTGSRQPQHF
j_call: TRBJ1-1; v_call: TRBV28; cdr3_length: 17; d_call: TRBD1; clone_size: .; cdr3_nt: TGTGCCAGCAGTTTCGGGGGGGACAGGGGGCCGAACACTGAAGCTTTCTTT; cdr3_aa: CASSFGGDRGPNTEAFF
j_call: TRBJ1-6; v_call: TRBV5-1; cdr3_length: 15; d_call: TRBD1; clone_size: .; cdr3_nt: TGCGCCAGCAGCTTGGGGGACAGGGGAAATTCACCCCTCCACTTT; cdr3_aa: CASSLGDRGNSPLHF
j_call: TRBJ1-5; v_call: TRBV19; cdr3_length: 14; d_call: TRBD1; clone_size: .; cdr3_nt: TGTGCCAGTAGTAACAGGGGGCTACATCAGCCCCAGCATTTT; cdr3_aa: CASSNRGLHQPQHF
j_call: TRBJ1-4; v_call: TRBV6-5; cdr3_length: 12; d_call: .; clone_size: .; cdr3_nt: TGTGCCAGCAGGCATGGGGATGAAAAACTGTTTTTT; cdr3_aa: CASRHGDEKLFF
j_call: TRBJ2-7; v_call: TRBV5-1; cdr3_length: 14; d_call: .; clone_size: once; cdr3_nt: TGCGCCAGCAGCAGGGACGTGGGTCCCTACGAGCAGTACTTC; cdr3_aa: CASSRDVGPYEQYF
j_call: TRBJ1-2; v_call: TRBV7-9; cdr3_length: 16; d_call: TRBD1; clone_size: .; cdr3_nt: TGTGCCAGCAGCCCAATCAACAGGGGGCCGTTCTATGGCTACACCTTC; cdr3_aa: CASSPINRGPFYGYTF
j_call: TRBJ1-1; v_call: TRBV5-4; cdr3_length: 15; d_call: .; clone_size: .; cdr3_nt: TGTGCCAGCAGCTTGGCGGGGGCCCTGAACACTGAAGCTTTCTTT; cdr3_aa: CASSLAGALNTEAFF
j_call: TRBJ2-7; v_call: TRBV3-1/TRBV3-2; cdr3_length: 15; d_call: .; clone_size: .; cdr3_nt: TGTGCCAGCAGCCGAATTGGGGGGGCTCGCGACGAGCAGTACTTC; cdr3_aa: CASSRIGGARDEQYF
j_call: TRBJ2-1; v_call: TRBV18; cdr3_length: 17; d_call: TRBD1; clone_size: .; cdr3_nt: TGTGCCAGCTCACCCTCCCTTAGGACAGGGGCGGTCGATGAGCAGTTCTTC; cdr3_aa: CASSPSLRTGAVDEQFF
j_call: TRBJ2-2; v_call: TRBV28; cdr3_length: 16; d_call: TRBD2; clone_size: .; cdr3_nt: TGTGCCAGCACCCTAAGTGGGCGGGAGGACACCGGGGAGCTGTTTTTT; cdr3_aa: CASTLSGREDTGELFF
j_call: TRBJ1-5; v_call: TRBV6-6; cdr3_length: 16; d_call: TRBD1; clone_size: .; cdr3_nt: TGTGCCAGCAGTTACCGCGGACAGGGGGTCCATCAGCCCCAGCATTTT; cdr3_aa: CASSYRGQGVHQPQHF
j_call: TRBJ1-1; v_call: TRBV7-9; cdr3_length: 14; d_call: .; clone_size: .; cdr3_nt: TGTGCCAGCAGCTTATATGCCCCCGGGACTGAAGCTTTCTTT; cdr3_aa: CASSLYAPGTEAFF
j_call: TRBJ2-7; v_call: TRBV6-5; cdr3_length: 14; d_call: TRBD1; clone_size: .; cdr3_nt: TGTGCCAGCAGTTATTACAGGGGACAAGGCGAGCAGTACTTC; cdr3_aa: CASSYYRGQGEQYF
j_call: TRBJ2-3; v_call: TRBV7-2; cdr3_length: 14; d_call: .; clone_size: .; cdr3_nt: TGTGCCAGCAGCTTAGCGCCGAGGAGAGATACGCAGTATTTT; cdr3_aa: CASSLAPRRDTQYF
j_call: TRBJ2-3; v_call: TRBV5-1; cdr3_length: 14; d_call: TRBD1; clone_size: .; cdr3_nt: TGCGCCAGCAGCTCCTCAGGGGGAGCAGATACGCAGTATTTT; cdr3_aa: CASSSSGGADTQYF
j_call: TRBJ1-2; v_call: TRBV21-1; cdr3_length: 14; d_call: .; clone_size: .; cdr3_nt: TGTGCCAGCAGCAAAGAAAAAGTAGGCTATGGCTACACCTTC; cdr3_aa: CASSKEKVGYGYTF
j_call: TRBJ2-1; v_call: TRBV15; cdr3_length: 14; d_call: TRBD1; clone_size: once; cdr3_nt: TGTGCCACCAATGTCAGGGGGCTCTACAATGAGCAGTTCTTC; cdr3_aa: CATNVRGLYNEQFF
j_call: TRBJ1-5; v_call: TRBV28; cdr3_length: 16; d_call: TRBD1; clone_size: once; cdr3_nt: TGTGCCAGCAGTTTAAGGTTTCGGGGACAGCATCAGCCCCAGCATTTT; cdr3_aa: CASSLRFRGQHQPQHF
j_call: TRBJ2-1; v_call: TRBV9; cdr3_length: 15; d_call: TRBD2; clone_size: .; cdr3_nt: TGTGCCAGCAGCACAAGCGGGGGCACCTACAATGAGCAGTTCTTC; cdr3_aa: CASSTSGGTYNEQFF
j_call: TRBJ1-1; v_call: TRBV20-1; cdr3_length: 11; d_call: .; clone_size: .; cdr3_nt: TGCAGTGTCGTGGATATCACTGAAGCTTTCTTT; cdr3_aa: CSVVDITEAFF
j_call: TRBJ2-5; v_call: TRBV7-3; cdr3_length: 13; d_call: .; clone_size: .; cdr3_nt: TGTGCCAGCAGCTTAAAGGGCGACGAGACCCAGTACTTC; cdr3_aa: CASSLKGDETQYF
j_call: TRBJ2-1; v_call: TRBV5-4; cdr3_length: 15; d_call: .; clone_size: .; cdr3_nt: TGTGCCAGCAGTTTAACAGGGTTAGGGTACAATGAGCAGTTCTTC; cdr3_aa: CASSLTGLGYNEQFF
j_call: TRBJ2-1; v_call: TRBV27; cdr3_length: 14; d_call: .; clone_size: .; cdr3_nt: TGTGCCAGCAGTTTCGACGGGAGCGGCAATGAGCAGTTCTTC; cdr3_aa: CASSFDGSGNEQFF
j_call: TRBJ2-5; v_call: TRBV12-3/TRBV12-4; cdr3_length: 12; d_call: .; clone_size: .; cdr3_nt: TGTGCCAGCAGTGACCAGGAGGAGACCCAGTACTTC; cdr3_aa: CASSDQEETQYF
j_call: TRBJ2-7; v_call: TRBV2; cdr3_length: 15; d_call: TRBD1; clone_size: few; cdr3_nt: TGTGCCAGCAGTGGGGACAGGCCGGGTACCTACGAGCAGTACTTC; cdr3_aa: CASSGDRPGTYEQYF
j_call: TRBJ2-7; v_call: TRBV5-1; cdr3_length: 13; d_call: .; clone_size: .; cdr3_nt: TGCGCCAGCAGCTTGTCAGCATCCTACGAGCAGTACTTC; cdr3_aa: CASSLSASYEQYF
j_call: TRBJ2-1; v_call: TRBV10-1; cdr3_length: 13; d_call: .; clone_size: .; cdr3_nt: TGCGCCAGCGGGGATACCCCCTCCTCTGAGCAGTTCTTC; cdr3_aa: CASGDTPSSEQFF
j_call: TRBJ2-5; v_call: TRBV9; cdr3_length: 14; d_call: .; clone_size: .; cdr3_nt: TGTGCCAGCAGCGTAGGGGATCAATTAGAGACCCAGTACTTC; cdr3_aa: CASSVGDQLETQYF
j_call: TRBJ1-1; v_call: TRBV9; cdr3_length: 15; d_call: .; clone_size: .; cdr3_nt: TGTGCCAGCAGCGTAGGTGGGGAGGGGATCACTGAAGCTTTCTTT; cdr3_aa: CASSVGGEGITEAFF
j_call: TRBJ1-6; v_call: TRBV4-2; cdr3_length: 19; d_call: .; clone_size: once; cdr3_nt: TGTGCCAGCAGCCAAGATCTCGTCAGACTTTTGGCGGGGGACTCACCCCTCCACTTT; cdr3_aa: CASSQDLVRLLAGDSPLHF
j_call: TRBJ2-7; v_call: TRBV10-1; cdr3_length: 12; d_call: .; clone_size: .; cdr3_nt: TGCGCCAGCAGTGAGTCGAGCTACGAGCAGTACTTC; cdr3_aa: CASSESSYEQYF
j_call: TRBJ2-5; v_call: TRBV2; cdr3_length: 12; d_call: .; clone_size: .; cdr3_nt: TGTGCCAGCGGACGGGCACAAGAGACCCAGTACTTC; cdr3_aa: CASGRAQETQYF
j_call: TRBJ1-1; v_call: TRBV13; cdr3_length: 17; d_call: .; clone_size: .; cdr3_nt: TGTGCCAGCAGCCCCTGGCGGATCGGGGGTTTAGACCCTGAAGCTTTCTTT; cdr3_aa: CASSPWRIGGLDPEAFF
j_call: TRBJ2-1; v_call: TRBV7-9; cdr3_length: 14; d_call: .; clone_size: .; cdr3_nt: TGTGCCAGCAGCTTGGGCCGCGCAGCCAATGAGCAGTTCTTC; cdr3_aa: CASSLGRAANEQFF
j_call: TRBJ2-7; v_call: TRBV2; cdr3_length: 14; d_call: .; clone_size: .; cdr3_nt: TGTGCCAGCCTCCGGGACTGGAGCTCCTACGAGCAGTACTTC; cdr3_aa: CASLRDWSSYEQYF
j_call: TRBJ2-2; v_call: TRBV28; cdr3_length: 15; d_call: TRBD1; clone_size: .; cdr3_nt: TGTGCCAGCAGTCCGTACAGGGGGCACACCGGGGAGCTGTTTTTT; cdr3_aa: CASSPYRGHTGELFF